This T cell receptor (beta chain) came from a study of identical twins. Notes on the study in general: In monozygotic twins, models underestimated the sharing of out-of-frame TCR alpha. A lower insertion count was a feature of abundant cord blood beta clonotypes, with no such feature in memory repertoires. The study based its conclusions on cross-sectional statistical analysis and did not follow the same donors.

Template switching created a universal primer site, and the cDNA included unique molecular identifiers. TCRdb ran MiXCR on the 5' RACE reads and lists one entry per CDR3 protein. The table shows about 530,000 distinct CDR3 sequences, with 13% to 15% occurring only once. On this clonotype itself: What it binds is unknown.

These data also featured in a second study, about yellow fever vaccine responses in identical twins.

Specimen: CD4+ T cells sorted from blood. The clonotype was recovered from a woman aged 18-29 years in good health.

In nucleotides, the CDR3 is TGTGCCATCAGGATTCCAGGCGGCCCAAACACTGAAGCTTTCTTT. The encoded protein is CAIRIPGGPNTEAFF. The chain employs TRBV10-3 and TRBJ1-1; no clear D. Germline CDR1 and CDR2: ENHRY and SYGVKD. CDR3 length: 15 amino acids. V lost 6 bases to trimming and J lost 2 bases, with 16 bases between them.